The 5 T cell receptor beta chains below come from one sample, sequenced in a study of blood T cell repertoires in COVID-19. Produced via immunoSEQ multiplex PCR; TCRdb's table is partial and in-frame only. The sample records about 66,000 clones, around three quarters being singletons. The sequencing sample was made of peripheral blood. These receptors all come from a human donor in a cohort sampled during active COVID-19.

The gene calls are TRBV3-1 (or the pseudogene TRBV3-2) and TRBJ1-4; 7 bases are shared with TRBD1. The V gene's germline CDR1 is LGHDT and CDR2 YNNKEL (reference sequence). Trimming at V came to 0 bases and at J to 7 bases, leaving 8 bases not matched to a gene. The CDR3 has 16 residues. The CDR3 nucleotides read TGTGCCAGCAGCCAAGAAAGGGGGCATATTGGTGAAAAACTGTTTTTT. This translates into CASSQERGHIGEKLFF.

The rearrangement uses TRBV25-1 and TRBJ2-3, with 7 bases that match TRBD2. The germline CDR1 and CDR2 sequences are MGHDK and SYGVNS. The CDR3 extends over 16 amino acids. V was pared by 0 bases and J by 0 bases, with 3 bases of the junction left unmatched. The CDR3 region is CASSEYVAGSTDTQYF. The CDR3, as DNA: TGTGCCAGCAGTGAATATGTAGCGGGTAGCACAGATACGCAGTATTTT.

This rearrangement joins TRBV27 to TRBJ1-6; D is possibly TRBD1 (5 bases). V was shortened by 3 bases and J by 9 bases, with 15 bases between the two germline ends. CDR1 is MNHEY and CDR2 is SMNVEV in the germline V gene (reference sequence). The CDR3 totals 15 residues. CDR3 nucleotides: TGTGCCAGCAGTTTGAGTCAGATAGGGGTTTCACCCCTCCACTTT. This gives the protein CASSLSQIGVSPLHF.

The chain recombines TRBV6-2 or TRBV6-3 with TRBJ1-3; D remains ambiguous. Per germline, CDR1 MNHEY and CDR2 SVGEGT. The CDR3 extends over 16 amino acids. V lost 2 bases to trimming and J lost 0 bases, with 11 bases between them. CDR3 in amino acids: CASSYGGGHSGNTIYF. The CDR3 bases are TGTGCCAGCAGTTACGGCGGCGGGCACTCTGGAAACACCATATATTTT.

The J gene is TRBJ1-2, the V gene TRBV5-4; D unresolved. The CDR3 runs to 17 residues. Germline V gives CDR1 SGHNT, CDR2 YYREEE (reference sequence). The V gene lost 4 bases and the J gene lost 8 bases, with 27 bases spanning the gap. CDR3: CASSPGRGTVIYGGYTF. Written as DNA, the CDR3 is TGTGCCAGCAGCCCCGGGCGGGGAACCGTAATATATGGCGGCTACACCTTC.